These T cell receptor beta chains were read from a single sample in a study of T cells after somatic rescue of genetic block. Assay: immunoSEQ multiplex PCR; the TCRdb copy retains only in-frame clones and omits some. The sample records 88,000 or so clones, around 90% being singletons. The sample consisted of peripheral blood mononuclear cells (PBMCs). The receptor source for this set is a woman aged 18 to 35. The CDR3 runs from the conserved cysteine through the conserved F or W. The order of the fields is V gene, clone size, J gene, D gene, CDR3 protein, CDR3 DNA. A D gene is named only where the DNA matches it firmly. The size of a clone is reported for some rows only, either as once, few or many, or as a class for expanded clones.

TRBV28	.	TRBJ1-4	.	CASREGFGRGLFF	TGTGCCAGCAGGGAGGGGTTTGGGCGGGGACTGTTTTTT
TRBV28	.	TRBJ2-7	.	CASSLVGRDEQYF	TGTGCCAGCAGTCTTGTTGGACGGGACGAGCAGTACTTC
TRBV13	.	TRBJ1-1	.	CASGDLNTEAFF	TGTGCCAGCGGCGACTTGAACACTGAAGCTTTCTTT
TRBV12-5	.	TRBJ2-1	TRBD2	CASGLDSLAGGFYNEQFF	TGTGCTAGTGGTCTAGACTCGTTAGCGGGAGGGTTTTACAATGAGCAGTTCTTC
TRBV15	once	TRBJ2-1	.	CATSQRHFSYNEQFF	TGTGCCACCTCTCAGAGGCACTTCTCCTACAATGAGCAGTTCTTC
TRBV5-5	.	TRBJ1-2	TRBD1	CASSLLTRDRVVSNGYTF	TGTGCCAGCAGCTTATTAACCCGGGACAGGGTAGTGAGCAATGGCTACACCTTC
TRBV28	.	TRBJ1-2	TRBD1	CASTLRQGRNYGYTF	TGTGCCAGCACCCTAAGACAGGGGCGCAACTATGGCTACACCTTC
TRBV6-5	.	TRBJ2-1	TRBD2	CASSYWTSGRDEQFF	TGTGCCAGCAGTTACTGGACTAGCGGGAGAGATGAGCAGTTCTTC
TRBV27	.	TRBJ2-6	.	CASSLMSRALTPSSGANVLTF	TGTGCCAGCAGTTTAATGTCCAGGGCACTGACCCCTAGCTCTGGGGCCAACGTCCTGACTTTC
TRBV27	.	TRBJ2-2	.	CASSPYWNTGELFF	TGTGCCAGCAGTCCCTACTGGAACACCGGGGAGCTGTTTTTT
TRBV19	.	TRBJ2-2	.	CASSRDVWRTNTGELFF	TGTGCCAGTAGTAGAGACGTTTGGCGTACGAACACCGGGGAGCTGTTTTTT
TRBV13	.	TRBJ2-1	TRBD2	CASSKLAGVGYEQFF	TGTGCCAGCAGCAAACTAGCGGGAGTAGGATATGAGCAGTTCTTC
TRBV5-4	.	TRBJ1-2	.	CASSPGSYGYTF	TGTGCCAGCAGCCCGGGCTCCTATGGCTACACCTTC
TRBV27	.	TRBJ2-7	.	CASSPSGGSTYEQYF	TGTGCCAGCAGTCCCTCAGGAGGGAGCACCTACGAGCAGTACTTC
TRBV6-1	.	TRBJ2-3	TRBD2	CASNMIAGVTDTQYF	TGTGCCAGCAATATGATAGCGGGGGTCACAGATACGCAGTATTTT
TRBV19	.	TRBJ1-1	.	CASSIAVNTEAFF	TGTGCCAGTAGTATAGCAGTCAACACTGAAGCTTTCTTT
TRBV15	.	TRBJ2-1	TRBD2	CATSRYRAGGPHNEQFF	TGTGCCACCAGCAGGTATAGAGCGGGAGGGCCCCACAATGAGCAGTTCTTC
TRBV28	.	TRBJ2-1	TRBD2	CASSLLSGSYYNEQFF	TGTGCCAGCAGTTTGCTTAGCGGGAGCTATTACAATGAGCAGTTCTTC
TRBV30	.	TRBJ1-4	.	CAWSGANLNEKLFF	TGTGCCTGGAGTGGGGCCAACCTTAATGAAAAACTGTTTTTT
TRBV28	.	TRBJ1-1	.	CASIAPVLRSEAFF	TGTGCCAGCATTGCCCCGGTACTCCGCTCTGAAGCTTTCTTT
TRBV6-9	once	TRBJ2-4	TRBD1	CASLTQDRVCSKNIQYF	TGTGCCAGCCTTACCCAGGACAGGGTTTGTTCCAAAAACATTCAGTACTTC
TRBV6-1	.	TRBJ2-4	.	CASSEGQFWEAKNIQYF	TGTGCCAGCAGTGAAGGTCAGTTTTGGGAGGCCAAAAACATTCAGTACTTC
TRBV7-1	once	TRBJ1-1	.	CASSDPQSAANTEAFF	TGTGCCAGCAGCGATCCTCAAAGCGCGGCGAACACTGAAGCTTTCTTT
TRBV6-5	.	TRBJ2-7	TRBD2	CASSYSTSGYYEQYF	TGTGCCAGCAGTTACTCGACTAGCGGTTACTACGAGCAGTACTTC
TRBV11-2	.	TRBJ1-1	TRBD1	CASSPSGQGRNTEAFF	TGTGCCAGCAGCCCAAGCGGACAGGGAAGAAACACTGAAGCTTTCTTT
TRBV30	once	TRBJ2-7	.	CAWGASRSEQYF	TGTGCCTGGGGGGCTTCCCGATCCGAGCAGTACTTC
TRBV6-1	.	TRBJ1-4	.	CASSEASLALWEKLFF	TGTGCCAGCAGTGAAGCGAGCCTGGCGTTGTGGGAAAAACTGTTTTTT
TRBV28	.	TRBJ2-1	TRBD1	CASSPGQGAPTLDNEQFF	TGTGCCAGCAGTCCGGGACAGGGGGCCCCCACGCTCGATAATGAGCAGTTCTTC
TRBV28	once	TRBJ2-1	TRBD2	CASSLWASGSATEQFF	TGTGCCAGCAGTTTATGGGCTAGCGGGAGTGCCACTGAGCAGTTCTTC
TRBV28	.	TRBJ1-2	TRBD1	CASRAPGQGGLGGYTF	TGTGCCAGCAGGGCACCCGGACAGGGAGGATTGGGAGGCTACACCTTC
TRBV4-1	.	TRBJ2-7	.	CASSQWQGTYEQYF	TGCGCCAGCAGCCAGTGGCAGGGGACTTACGAGCAGTACTTC
TRBV6-5	.	TRBJ2-2	.	CASSYLSNTGELFF	TGTGCCAGCAGTTATCTTTCGAACACCGGGGAGCTGTTTTTT
TRBV5-1	few	TRBJ1-1	TRBD1	CASRMDRDTEAFF	TGCGCCAGCAGGATGGACAGGGACACTGAAGCTTTCTTT
TRBV14	.	TRBJ1-2	TRBD1	CASSQPGQGYYGYTF	TGTGCCAGCAGCCAACCGGGACAGGGCTACTATGGCTACACCTTC
TRBV7-3	.	TRBJ2-3	.	CASSLKPGGPTQYF	TGTGCCAGCAGCTTAAAACCCGGGGGCCCTACGCAGTATTTT
TRBV10-3	.	TRBJ1-1	.	CAISESKGNTEAFF	TGTGCCATCAGTGAGTCTAAGGGAAACACTGAAGCTTTCTTT
TRBV11-2	.	TRBJ2-1	.	CASSLVVGLPGEQFF	TGTGCCAGCAGCTTAGTGGTGGGGCTCCCGGGTGAGCAGTTCTTC
TRBV9	.	TRBJ2-1	.	CASSGAEQFF	TGTGCCAGCAGCGGAGCTGAACAGTTCTTC
TRBV7-9	.	TRBJ1-2	.	CASSSSGAGSSNYGYTF	TGTGCCAGCAGCTCATCGGGAGCAGGCAGTTCTAACTATGGCTACACCTTC
TRBV28	once	TRBJ2-3	TRBD2	CAIIRASGNTDTQYF	TGTGCCATCATTAGGGCTAGCGGGAACACAGATACGCAGTATTTT
TRBV4-1	.	TRBJ1-4	.	CASREGLREKLFF	TGCGCCAGCAGGGAAGGGCTGAGGGAAAAACTGTTTTTT
TRBV6-5	.	TRBJ1-5	.	CASSPRESNQPQHF	TGTGCCAGCAGTCCCAGGGAGAGCAATCAGCCCCAGCATTTT
TRBV7-8	once	TRBJ2-5	TRBD2	CASSLRGAGGGETQYF	TGTGCCAGCAGCTTACGAGGGGCGGGAGGGGGAGAGACCCAGTACTTC
TRBV2	.	TRBJ2-3	TRBD2	CASRREGIGTDTQYF	TGTGCCAGCAGGCGGGAGGGAATAGGCACAGATACGCAGTATTTT
TRBV10-2	once	TRBJ1-2	.	CASSEPGRGYTF	TGCGCCAGCAGTGAGCCAGGGAGAGGCTACACCTTC
TRBV28	.	TRBJ2-7	.	CASSPLLGRATYEQYF	TGTGCCAGCAGCCCCCTTCTCGGACGGGCTACCTACGAGCAGTACTTC
TRBV7-3	.	TRBJ2-7	TRBD1	CASSFPGGEQYF	TGTGCCAGCAGCTTTCCAGGGGGAGAGCAGTACTTC
TRBV18	.	TRBJ1-4	.	CASADAAATNEKLFF	TGTGCCAGCGCTGACGCGGCTGCAACTAATGAAAAACTGTTTTTT
TRBV4-1	.	TRBJ2-7	.	CASSQSQSRAGFYEQYF	TGCGCCAGCAGCCAGAGCCAGAGTAGGGCGGGATTTTACGAGCAGTACTTC
TRBV9	.	TRBJ2-1	.	CASSVAQNNEQFF	TGTGCCAGCAGCGTAGCCCAGAACAATGAGCAGTTCTTC
TRBV9	.	TRBJ2-7	.	CASSAIAEAPYEQYF	TGTGCCAGCAGCGCGATAGCGGAGGCCCCCTACGAGCAGTACTTC